This T cell receptor (beta chain) was captured in a study of T-cell reconstitution after alpha-beta-depleted transplantation in children. Unique molecular identifiers tagged the TCRbeta library. TCRdb reprocessed the PCR reads with MiXCR, giving one entry per CDR3 protein. The repertoire holds roughly 500,000 distinct CDR3 sequences, with around 13% as singletons. The material was PBMCs from the stem cell graft donor, obtained from the stem cell graft. The source is a human donor who donated a stem cell graft to a child with combined immunodeficiency.

The CDR3 DNA sequence: TGTGCCAGCAGGGCCCGGCAGGGGGCGCAACATACGCAGTATTTT. Amino acid sequence: CASRARQGAQHTQYF. The chain joins TRBV7-2 to TRBJ2-3; 8 nucleotides align to TRBD1. The J segment lost 7 bases and the V segment lost 6 bases, leaving 12 bases of the junction unmatched. The CDR3 is 15 amino acids. The germline V gene encodes CDR1 SGHTA and CDR2 FQGNSA.